Following are 2 T cell receptor beta chains from one sample sequenced in a study of CD8 T cells in ankylosing spondylitis. TCRdb fed the 5' RACE reads into MiXCR, producing one record per CDR3 protein. The top ten clones hold about 42% of a sample with approximately 220,000 distinct CDR3 sequences, approximately 20% of them seen once. These receptors have no known antigen. General study results and limits: A motif in TCR beta, a set of roughly eight highly homologous variants, appeared characteristic of ankylosing spondylitis blood.

The specimen was blood, either unsorted or a sorted T cell fraction (not recorded which). The source of these receptors is a male donor with ankylosing spondylitis.

V usage is TRBV12-3 or TRBV12-4 and J usage is TRBJ2-3, with TRBD1 identical over 8 bases. This CDR3 spans 15 amino acids. V lost 6 bases, J lost 4 bases, and 9 bases stayed unmatched. The CDR3 sequence is CASSYRGVRADTQYF. The CDR3 nucleotides read TGTGCCAGCAGCTACAGGGGGGTTAGGGCAGATACGCAGTATTTT.

This clonotype has a handful of counts. The V call is TRBV5-6, the J call TRBJ2-1; 11 bases are a match to TRBD2. V was clipped by 7 bases and J by 9 bases; unmatched bases: 9. The CDR3 is 14 amino acids. The V gene's germline CDR1 is SGHDT and CDR2 YYEEEE. The CDR3 loop is CASSPGLAVSEQFF. In DNA form, the CDR3 reads TGTGCCAGCTCCCCGGGACTAGCGGTTAGTGAGCAGTTCTTC. Full variable domain (remainder filled in from reference TRBV5-6 and TRBJ2-1): DAGVTQSPTHLIKTRGQQVTLRCSPKSGHDTVSWYQQALGQGPQFIFQYYEEEERQRGNFPDRFSGHQFPNYSSELNVNALLLGDSALYLCASSPGLAVSEQFFGPGTRLTVL.